Listed below are T cell receptor beta chains from one sample, sequenced in a study of T cells expressing NK-cell markers. TCRdb re-called the 5' RACE reads and shows each CDR3 protein once, DNA omitted. This sample's table has 130,000 to 150,000 distinct CDR3 sequences. Sequencing was done on a sample of blood T cells: a sorted CD56 or NKG2C T cell subset, CD4+ or CD8+ T cells, or bulk PBMC T cells (not recorded which). All receptors come from a man between 18 and 35 years old in good health. CDR3s include the opening cysteine and the closing phenylalanine or tryptophan.

v_call: TRBV12-3/TRBV12-4
j_call: TRBJ1-1
cdr3_aa: CASSYGGQHTEAFF

v_call: TRBV7-9
j_call: TRBJ2-5
cdr3_aa: CASSLDREKETQYF

v_call: TRBV20-1
j_call: TRBJ2-1
cdr3_aa: CSASLRPVSYNEQFF

v_call: TRBV6-5
j_call: TRBJ2-1
cdr3_aa: CASSYSGVEDFYNEQFF

v_call: TRBV11-2
j_call: TRBJ2-7
cdr3_aa: CASNHLGLAGYF

v_call: TRBV12-3/TRBV12-4
j_call: TRBJ2-1
cdr3_aa: CASSLLAGVDNEQFF

v_call: TRBV20-1
j_call: TRBJ2-1
cdr3_aa: CSAKRAKRAMRGSPNNEQFF

v_call: TRBV7-6
j_call: TRBJ1-1
cdr3_aa: CASSFGSEHPSIMNTEAFF

v_call: TRBV5-5
j_call: TRBJ2-1
cdr3_aa: CASSLAGTSGLEQFF

v_call: TRBV20-1
j_call: TRBJ1-4
cdr3_aa: CSARPDGLNEKLFF

v_call: TRBV29-1
j_call: TRBJ2-1
cdr3_aa: CSVEGELAGGYREQFF

v_call: TRBV3-1
j_call: TRBJ2-1
cdr3_aa: CASSQEYALGGTSGRFDEQFF

v_call: TRBV23-1
j_call: TRBJ1-5
cdr3_aa: CASSLSGGDSNQPQHF

v_call: TRBV5-1
j_call: TRBJ2-7
cdr3_aa: CASSLVRGQDEQYF

v_call: TRBV5-4
j_call: TRBJ2-1
cdr3_aa: CASSLRSSYNEQFF

v_call: TRBV4-2
j_call: TRBJ2-3
cdr3_aa: CASSQDPLTVFSSTDTQYF

v_call: TRBV27
j_call: TRBJ2-5
cdr3_aa: CASSLSGGTGGEETQYF

v_call: TRBV27
j_call: TRBJ2-1
cdr3_aa: CASSLSKDEQFF

v_call: TRBV20-1
j_call: TRBJ2-4
cdr3_aa: CSARTTSGRVVGAKNIQYF

v_call: TRBV6-1
j_call: TRBJ2-7
cdr3_aa: CASNGPGDSSYEQYF